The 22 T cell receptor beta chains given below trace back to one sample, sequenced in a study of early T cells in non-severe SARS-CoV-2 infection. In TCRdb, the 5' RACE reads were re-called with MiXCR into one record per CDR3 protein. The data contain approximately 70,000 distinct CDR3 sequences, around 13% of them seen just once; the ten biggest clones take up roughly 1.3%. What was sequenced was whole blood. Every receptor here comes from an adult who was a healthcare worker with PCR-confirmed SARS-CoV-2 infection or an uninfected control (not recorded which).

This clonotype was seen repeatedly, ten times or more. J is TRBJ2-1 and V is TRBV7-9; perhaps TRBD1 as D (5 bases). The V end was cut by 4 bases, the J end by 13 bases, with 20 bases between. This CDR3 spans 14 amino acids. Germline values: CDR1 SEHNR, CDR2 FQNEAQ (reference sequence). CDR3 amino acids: CASSSTQGPRRQFF. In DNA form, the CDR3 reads TGTGCCAGCAGCTCGACCCAGGGCCCACGGCGTCAGTTCTTC.

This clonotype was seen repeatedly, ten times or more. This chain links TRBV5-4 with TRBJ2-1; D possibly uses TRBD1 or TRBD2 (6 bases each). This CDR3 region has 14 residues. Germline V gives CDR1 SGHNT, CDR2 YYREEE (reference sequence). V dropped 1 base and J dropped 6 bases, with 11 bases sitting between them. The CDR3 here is CASSLWGAGNEQFF. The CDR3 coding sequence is TGTGCCAGCAGCTTGTGGGGGGCCGGCAATGAGCAGTTCTTC.

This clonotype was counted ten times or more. Here the CDR3 DNA reads TGTGCCAGCAGCGCAACCAGTTTTAGCTCCTACAATGAGCAGTTCTTC. Translated, it gives CASSATSFSSYNEQFF. The V and J genes are TRBV25-1 and TRBJ2-1, with no clear D. The germline gives CDR1 MGHDK, CDR2 SYGVNS. CDR3 length: 16 residues. With 6 bases removed from V and 0 bases from J, the gap between germline ends came to 15 bases.

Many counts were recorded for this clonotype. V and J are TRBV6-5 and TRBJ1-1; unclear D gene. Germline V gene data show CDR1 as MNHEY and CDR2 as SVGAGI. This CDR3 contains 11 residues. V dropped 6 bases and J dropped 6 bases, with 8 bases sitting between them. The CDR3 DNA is TGTGCCAGCAGCGGGTCATCTGAAGCTTTCTTT. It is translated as CASSGSSEAFF.

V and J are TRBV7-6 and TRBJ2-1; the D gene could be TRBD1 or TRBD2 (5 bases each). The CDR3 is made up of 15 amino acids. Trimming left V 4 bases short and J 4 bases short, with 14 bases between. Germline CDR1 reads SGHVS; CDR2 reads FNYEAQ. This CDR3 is CASSWDVTGYNEQFF. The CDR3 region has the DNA TGTGCCAGCAGCTGGGACGTAACAGGATACAATGAGCAGTTCTTC.

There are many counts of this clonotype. The chain's CDR3 is CSARDEHPSPYNEQFF. In DNA, the CDR3 is TGCAGTGCTAGAGATGAACATCCCTCCCCTTACAATGAGCAGTTCTTC. This sequence joins TRBV20-1 and TRBJ2-1, with D unclear. Trimming stripped 0 bases from V and 4 bases from J, with 16 bases between. Germline V CDR1 and CDR2: DFQATT, SNEGSKA (reference sequence). The CDR3 length is 16 residues.

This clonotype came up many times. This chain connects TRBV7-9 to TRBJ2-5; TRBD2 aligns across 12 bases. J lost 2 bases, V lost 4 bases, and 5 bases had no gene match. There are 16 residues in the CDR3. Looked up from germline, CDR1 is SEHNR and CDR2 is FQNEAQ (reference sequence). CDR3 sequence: CASSSGLAGLQETQYF. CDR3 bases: TGTGCCAGCAGCTCCGGACTAGCGGGATTACAAGAGACCCAGTACTTC. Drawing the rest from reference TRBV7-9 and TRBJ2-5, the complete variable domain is DTGVSQNPRHKITKRGQNVTFRCDPISEHNRLYWYRQTLGQGPEFLTYFQNEAQLEKSRLLSDRFSAERPKGSFSTLEIQRTEQGDSAMYLCASSSGLAGLQETQYFGPGTRLLVL.

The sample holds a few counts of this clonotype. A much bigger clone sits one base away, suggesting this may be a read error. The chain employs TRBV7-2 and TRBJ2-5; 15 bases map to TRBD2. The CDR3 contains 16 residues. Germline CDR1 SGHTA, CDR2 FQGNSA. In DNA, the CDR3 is TGTGCCGGCAGCTTAGGACTAGCGGGAGGGGTGGAGACCCAGTACTTC. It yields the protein CAGSLGLAGGVETQYF.

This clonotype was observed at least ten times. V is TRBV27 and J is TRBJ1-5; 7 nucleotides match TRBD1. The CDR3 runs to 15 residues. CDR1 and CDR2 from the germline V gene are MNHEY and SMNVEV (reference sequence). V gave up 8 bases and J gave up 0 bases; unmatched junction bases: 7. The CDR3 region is CASRQGKYSNQPQHF. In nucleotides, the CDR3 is TGTGCCAGCCGACAGGGTAAATATAGCAATCAGCCCCAGCATTTT.

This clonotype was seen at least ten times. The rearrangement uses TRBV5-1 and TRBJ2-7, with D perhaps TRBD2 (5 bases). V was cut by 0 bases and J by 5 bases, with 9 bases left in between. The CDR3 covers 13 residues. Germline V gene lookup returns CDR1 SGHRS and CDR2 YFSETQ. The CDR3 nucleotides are TGCGCCAGCAGCTTGGGCGGGCTAGACGAGCAGTACTTC. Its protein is CASSLGGLDEQYF.

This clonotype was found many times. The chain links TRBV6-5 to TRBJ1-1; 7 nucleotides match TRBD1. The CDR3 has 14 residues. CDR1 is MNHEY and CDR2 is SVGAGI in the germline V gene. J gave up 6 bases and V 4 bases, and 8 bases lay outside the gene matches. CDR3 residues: CASSSIRGAAEAFF. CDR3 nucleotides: TGTGCCAGCAGTTCAATCAGGGGGGCCGCTGAAGCTTTCTTT.

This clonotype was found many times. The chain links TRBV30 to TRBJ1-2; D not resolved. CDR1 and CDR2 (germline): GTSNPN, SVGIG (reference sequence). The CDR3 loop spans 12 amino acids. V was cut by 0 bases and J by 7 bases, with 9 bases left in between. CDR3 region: CAWSVWARGYTF. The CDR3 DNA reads TGTGCCTGGAGTGTATGGGCCCGTGGCTACACCTTC.

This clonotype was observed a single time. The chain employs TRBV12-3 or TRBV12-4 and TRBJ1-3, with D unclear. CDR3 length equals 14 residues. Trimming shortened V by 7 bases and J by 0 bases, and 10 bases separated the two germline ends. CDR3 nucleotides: TGTGCCAGCACCCAACCGAGCTCTGGAAACACCATATATTTT. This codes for CASTQPSSGNTIYF.

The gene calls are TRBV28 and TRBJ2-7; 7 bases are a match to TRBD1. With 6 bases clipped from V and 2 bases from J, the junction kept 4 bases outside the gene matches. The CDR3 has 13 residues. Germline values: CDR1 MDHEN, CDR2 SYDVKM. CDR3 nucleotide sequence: TGTGCCAGCAGCATCGACAGGGCCTACGAGCAGTACTTC. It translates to CASSIDRAYEQYF.

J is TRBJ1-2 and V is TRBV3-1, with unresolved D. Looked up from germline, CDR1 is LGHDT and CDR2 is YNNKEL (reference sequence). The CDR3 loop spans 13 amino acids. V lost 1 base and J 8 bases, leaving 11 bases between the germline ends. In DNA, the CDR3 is TGTGCCAGCAGCCAAGCTCAGGTCGGCGGCTACACCTTC. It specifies CASSQAQVGGYTF.

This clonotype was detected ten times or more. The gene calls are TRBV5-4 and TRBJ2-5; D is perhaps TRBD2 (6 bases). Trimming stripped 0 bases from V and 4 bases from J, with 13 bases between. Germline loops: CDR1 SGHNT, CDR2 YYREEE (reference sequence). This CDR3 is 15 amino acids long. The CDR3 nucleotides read TGTGCCAGCAGCTTGGGGCTAGCGTTAAGAGAGACCCAGTACTTC. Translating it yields CASSLGLALRETQYF.

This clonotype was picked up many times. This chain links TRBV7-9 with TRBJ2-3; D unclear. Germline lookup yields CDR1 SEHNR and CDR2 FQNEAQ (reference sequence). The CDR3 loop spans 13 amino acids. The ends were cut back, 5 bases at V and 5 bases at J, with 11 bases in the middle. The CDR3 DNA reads TGTGCCAGCAGCCCACCTATTGGAGATACGCAGTATTTT. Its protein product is CASSPPIGDTQYF. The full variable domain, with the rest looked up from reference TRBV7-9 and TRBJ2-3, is DTGVSQNPRHKITKRGQNVTFRCDPISEHNRLYWYRQTLGQGPEFLTYFQNEAQLEKSRLLSDRFSAERPKGSFSTLEIQRTEQGDSAMYLCASSPPIGDTQYFGPGTRLTVL.

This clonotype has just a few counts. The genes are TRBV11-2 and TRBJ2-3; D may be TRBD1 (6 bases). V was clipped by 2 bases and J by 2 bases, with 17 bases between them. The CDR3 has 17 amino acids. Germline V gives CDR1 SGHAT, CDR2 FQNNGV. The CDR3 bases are TGTGCCAGCAGCTTACAACTTTCGACAGGTCTCACAGATACGCAGTATTTT. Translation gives CASSLQLSTGLTDTQYF.

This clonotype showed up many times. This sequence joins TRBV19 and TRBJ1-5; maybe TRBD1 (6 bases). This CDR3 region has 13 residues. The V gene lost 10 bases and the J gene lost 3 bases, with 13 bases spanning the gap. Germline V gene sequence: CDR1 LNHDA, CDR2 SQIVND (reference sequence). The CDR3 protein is CATEDSFNQPQHF. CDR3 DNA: TGTGCCACCGAGGACAGTTTCAATCAGCCCCAGCATTTT. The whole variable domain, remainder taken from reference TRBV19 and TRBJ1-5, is DGGITQSPKYLFRKEGQNVTLSCEQNLNHDAMYWYRQDPGQGLRLIYYSQIVNDFQKGDIAEGYSVSREKKESFPLTVTSAQKNPTAFYLCATEDSFNQPQHFGDGTRLSIL.

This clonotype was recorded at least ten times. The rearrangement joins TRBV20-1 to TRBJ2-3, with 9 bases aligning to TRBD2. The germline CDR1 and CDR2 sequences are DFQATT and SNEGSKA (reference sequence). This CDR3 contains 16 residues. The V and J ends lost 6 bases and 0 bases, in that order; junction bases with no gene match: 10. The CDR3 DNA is TGCAGTGCCCAGATGGGGCGGGAGGGTAGCACAGATACGCAGTATTTT. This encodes CSAQMGREGSTDTQYF.

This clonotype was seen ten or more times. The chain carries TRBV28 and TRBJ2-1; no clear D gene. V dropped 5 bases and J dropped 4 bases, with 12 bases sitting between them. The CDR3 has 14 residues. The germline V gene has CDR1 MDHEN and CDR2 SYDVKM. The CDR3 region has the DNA TGTGCCAGCAGTCTAGGCCCTACGTACAATGAGCAGTTCTTC. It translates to CASSLGPTYNEQFF.

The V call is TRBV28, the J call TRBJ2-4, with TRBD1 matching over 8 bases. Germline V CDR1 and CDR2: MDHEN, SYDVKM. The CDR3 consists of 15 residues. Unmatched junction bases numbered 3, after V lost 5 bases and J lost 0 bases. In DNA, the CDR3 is TGTGCCAGCAGTCCGACAGGGGTAGCCAAAAACATTCAGTACTTC. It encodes CASSPTGVAKNIQYF.